This TCR beta chain was captured in a study of T cell clones after liver transplantation. Turning to the study itself: Apart from a few HCV-positive recipients, transplants were for non-autoimmune, non-viral reasons.

Only a few counts were recorded for this clone. The data were produced by immunoSEQ multiplex PCR, yet TCRdb's version contains in-frame clones alone and is incomplete. The table lists about 8,900 clones, approximately 72% of them singletons, with about a fifth in the top ten. The sequencing here drew on CD8+ T cells from blood, taken at the approximately 16-month timepoint. This receptor was identified in a human patient who received a liver transplant. Some of the T cells might come from the graft donor.

CDR3 region: CASSENPLAGTSKDEQFF. The CDR3 DNA reads TGTGCCAGCAGTGAAAACCCCCTAGCGGGAACAAGTAAGGATGAGCAGTTCTTC. The V gene is TRBV2, the J gene TRBJ2-1; 9 positions match TRBD2. The CDR3 spans 18 residues. CDR1 is SNHLY and CDR2 is FYNNEI in the germline V gene. Losses at the gene ends were 2 bases for V and 8 bases for J; bases not matched to a gene: 16.